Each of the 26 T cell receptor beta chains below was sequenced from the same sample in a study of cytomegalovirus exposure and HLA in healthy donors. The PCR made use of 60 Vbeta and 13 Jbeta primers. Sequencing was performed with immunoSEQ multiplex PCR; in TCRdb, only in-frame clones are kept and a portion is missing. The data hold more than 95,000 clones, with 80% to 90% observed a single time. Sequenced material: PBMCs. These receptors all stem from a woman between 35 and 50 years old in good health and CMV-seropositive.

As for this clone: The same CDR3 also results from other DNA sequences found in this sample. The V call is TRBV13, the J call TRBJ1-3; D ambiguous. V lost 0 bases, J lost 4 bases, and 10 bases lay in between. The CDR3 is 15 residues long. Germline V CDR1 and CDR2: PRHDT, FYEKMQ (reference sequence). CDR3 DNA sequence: TGTGCCAGCAGCTTAGGTGAGATCCCCGGAAACACCATATATTTT. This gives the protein CASSLGEIPGNTIYF.

In DNA form, the CDR3 reads TGTGCCAGCAGTGAATTGGTAGGGACAAAGACCTCTGGAAACACCATATATTTT. Its protein is CASSELVGTKTSGNTIYF. The chain couples TRBV25-1 to TRBJ1-3; D is perhaps TRBD1 (6 bases). Germline CDR1 and CDR2: MGHDK and SYGVNS. This CDR3 is built from 18 residues. V lost 1 base, J lost 0 bases, and 16 bases lay in between.

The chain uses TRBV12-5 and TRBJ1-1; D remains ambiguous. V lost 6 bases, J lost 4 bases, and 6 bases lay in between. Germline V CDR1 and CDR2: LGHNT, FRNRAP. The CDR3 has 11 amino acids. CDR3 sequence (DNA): TGTGCTAGTGGCCCCTTCACTGAAGCTTTCTTT. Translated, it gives CASGPFTEAFF.

CDR3 sequence reads: CASSLIGGNTQYF. In DNA form, the CDR3 reads TGTGCCAGCAGCTTGATAGGGGGAAATACGCAGTATTTT. The J gene is TRBJ2-3, the V gene TRBV7-9, with a possible D match to TRBD1 (6 bases). Germline CDR1 reads SEHNR; CDR2 reads FQNEAQ (reference sequence). V lost 3 bases to trimming and J lost 7 bases, with 11 bases between them. The length of the CDR3 is 13 residues.

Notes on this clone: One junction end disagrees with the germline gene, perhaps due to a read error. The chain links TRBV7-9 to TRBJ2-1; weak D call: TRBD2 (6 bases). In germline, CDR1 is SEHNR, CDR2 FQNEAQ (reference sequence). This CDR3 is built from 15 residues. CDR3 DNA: TGTTCCAGCAGCCCCGGCGGGACCTCCTACAATGAGCAGTTCTTC. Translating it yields CSSSPGGTSYNEQFF.

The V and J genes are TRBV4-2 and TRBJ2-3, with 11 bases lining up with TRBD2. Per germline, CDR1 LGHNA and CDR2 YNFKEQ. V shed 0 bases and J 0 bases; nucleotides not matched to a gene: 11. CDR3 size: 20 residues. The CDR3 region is CASSQDLAASGRLSTDTQYF. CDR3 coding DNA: TGTGCCAGCAGCCAAGATCTGGCGGCTAGCGGGAGGCTTAGCACAGATACGCAGTATTTT.

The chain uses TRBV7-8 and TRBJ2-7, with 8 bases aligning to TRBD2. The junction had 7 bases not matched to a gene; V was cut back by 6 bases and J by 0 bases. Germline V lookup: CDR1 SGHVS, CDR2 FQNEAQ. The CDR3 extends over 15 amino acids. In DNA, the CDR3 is TGTGCCAGCAGATCAACTAGCGGAAGCTCCTACGAGCAGTACTTC. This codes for CASRSTSGSSYEQYF.

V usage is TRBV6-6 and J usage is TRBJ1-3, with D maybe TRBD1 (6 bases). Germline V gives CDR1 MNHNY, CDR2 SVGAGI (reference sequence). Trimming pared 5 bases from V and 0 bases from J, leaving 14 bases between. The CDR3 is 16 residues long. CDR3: CASSPTGFGSGNTIYF. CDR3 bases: TGTGCCAGCAGTCCTACAGGGTTCGGCTCTGGAAACACCATATATTTT.

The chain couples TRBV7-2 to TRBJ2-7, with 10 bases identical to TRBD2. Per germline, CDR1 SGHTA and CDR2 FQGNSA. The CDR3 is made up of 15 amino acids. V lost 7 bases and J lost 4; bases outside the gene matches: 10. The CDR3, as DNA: TGTGCCAGCACCTCATCGGGACTAGCGAGTTACGAGCAGTACTTC. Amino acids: CASTSSGLASYEQYF.

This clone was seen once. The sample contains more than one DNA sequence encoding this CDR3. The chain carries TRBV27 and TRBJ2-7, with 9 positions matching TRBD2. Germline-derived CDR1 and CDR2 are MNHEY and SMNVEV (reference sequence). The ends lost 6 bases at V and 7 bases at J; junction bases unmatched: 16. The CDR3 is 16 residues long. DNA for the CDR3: TGTGCCAGCAGGCACCCCCGTGGTAGCGGGAGCTGGGAGCAGTACTTC. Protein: CASRHPRGSGSWEQYF.

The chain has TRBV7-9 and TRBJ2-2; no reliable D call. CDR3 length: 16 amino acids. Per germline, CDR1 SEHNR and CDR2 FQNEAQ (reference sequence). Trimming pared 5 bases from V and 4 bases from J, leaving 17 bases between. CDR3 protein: CASSPGSVVATGELFF. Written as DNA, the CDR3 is TGTGCCAGCAGCCCAGGCTCGGTAGTGGCCACCGGGGAGCTGTTTTTT.

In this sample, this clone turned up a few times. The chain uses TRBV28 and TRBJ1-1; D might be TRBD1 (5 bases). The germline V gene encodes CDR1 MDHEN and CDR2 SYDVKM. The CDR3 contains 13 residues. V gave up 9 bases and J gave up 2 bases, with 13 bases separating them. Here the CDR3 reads CASKPTANTEAFF. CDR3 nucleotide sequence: TGTGCCAGTAAACCGACAGCTAACACTGAAGCTTTCTTT.

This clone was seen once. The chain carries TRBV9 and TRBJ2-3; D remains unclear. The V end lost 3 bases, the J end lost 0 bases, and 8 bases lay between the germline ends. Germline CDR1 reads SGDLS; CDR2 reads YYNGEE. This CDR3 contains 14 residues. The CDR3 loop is CASSGGVSTDTQYF. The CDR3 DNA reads TGTGCCAGCAGCGGAGGCGTTAGCACAGATACGCAGTATTTT. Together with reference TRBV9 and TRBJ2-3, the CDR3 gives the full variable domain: DSGVTQTPKHLITATGQRVTLRCSPRSGDLSVYWYQQSLDQGLQFLIQYYNGEERAKGNILERFSAQQFPDLHSELNLSSLELGDSALYFCASSGGVSTDTQYFGPGTRLTVL.

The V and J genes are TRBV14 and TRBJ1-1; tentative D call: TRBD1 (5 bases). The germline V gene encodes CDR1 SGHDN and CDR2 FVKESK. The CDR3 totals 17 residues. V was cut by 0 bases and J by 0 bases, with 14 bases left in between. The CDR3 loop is CASSQDLATGLNTEAFF. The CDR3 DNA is TGTGCCAGCAGCCAAGATCTTGCAACAGGTCTGAACACTGAAGCTTTCTTT.

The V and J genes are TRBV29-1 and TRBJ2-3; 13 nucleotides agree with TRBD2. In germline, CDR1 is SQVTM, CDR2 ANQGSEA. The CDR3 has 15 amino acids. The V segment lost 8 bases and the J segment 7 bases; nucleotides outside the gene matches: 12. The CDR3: CSTTAGTSGMNTQYF. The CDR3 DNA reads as TGCAGCACTACAGCCGGGACTAGCGGGATGAATACGCAGTATTTT.

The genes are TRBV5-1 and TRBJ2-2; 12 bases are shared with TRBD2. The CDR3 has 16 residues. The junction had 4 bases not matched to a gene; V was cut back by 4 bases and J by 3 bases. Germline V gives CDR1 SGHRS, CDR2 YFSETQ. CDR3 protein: CASSRTSGTDTGELFF. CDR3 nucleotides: TGCGCCAGCAGCCGGACTAGCGGGACAGACACCGGGGAGCTGTTTTTT.

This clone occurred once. CDR3 protein: CASSLRGWFGRNTGELFF. CDR3 sequence (DNA): TGTGCCAGCAGCTTAAGGGGCTGGTTCGGGAGGAACACCGGGGAGCTGTTTTTT. The chain recombines TRBV11-3 with TRBJ2-2, with D tentatively TRBD2 (6 bases). The CDR3 has 18 residues. The germline V gene has CDR1 SGHNT and CDR2 YENEEA. The V and J ends lost 2 bases and 1 base respectively, with 17 bases between them.

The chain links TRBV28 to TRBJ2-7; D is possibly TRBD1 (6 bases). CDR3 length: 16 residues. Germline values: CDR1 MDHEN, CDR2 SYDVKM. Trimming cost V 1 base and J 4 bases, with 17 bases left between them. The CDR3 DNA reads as TGTGCCAGCAGTTTATTATCAGGGGACCGACCGTACGAGCAGTACTTC. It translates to CASSLLSGDRPYEQYF.

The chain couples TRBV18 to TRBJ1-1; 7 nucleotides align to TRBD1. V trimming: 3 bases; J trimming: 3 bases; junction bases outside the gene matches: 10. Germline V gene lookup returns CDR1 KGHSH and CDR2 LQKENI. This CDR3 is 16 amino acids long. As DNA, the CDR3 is TGTGCCAGCTCACCTAACATAATCCAGGGGGACACTGAAGCTTTCTTT. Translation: CASSPNIIQGDTEAFF.

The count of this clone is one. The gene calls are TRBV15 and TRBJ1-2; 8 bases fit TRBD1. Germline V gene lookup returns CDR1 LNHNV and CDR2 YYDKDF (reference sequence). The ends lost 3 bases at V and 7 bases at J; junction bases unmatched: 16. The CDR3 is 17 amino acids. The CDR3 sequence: CATSRTGGPGGLGGYTF. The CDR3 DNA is TGTGCCACCAGCAGGACCGGTGGACCAGGGGGCTTAGGTGGCTACACCTTC.

CDR3 amino acids: CASRRQGEGGYEQYF. The CDR3 region has the DNA TGTGCCAGCAGACGACAGGGGGAAGGAGGTTACGAGCAGTACTTC. The gene calls are TRBV27 and TRBJ2-7, with 9 bases that match TRBD1. Trimming took 6 bases from V and 4 from J; bases not matched to a gene: 10. The CDR3 covers 15 residues. Germline V lookup: CDR1 MNHEY, CDR2 SMNVEV (reference sequence).

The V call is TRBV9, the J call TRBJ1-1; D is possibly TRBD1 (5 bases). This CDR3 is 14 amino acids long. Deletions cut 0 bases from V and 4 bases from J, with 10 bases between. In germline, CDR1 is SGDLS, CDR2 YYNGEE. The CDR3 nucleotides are TGTGCCAGCAGCGTAGAAGGGACTGTCACTGAAGCTTTCTTT. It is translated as CASSVEGTVTEAFF.

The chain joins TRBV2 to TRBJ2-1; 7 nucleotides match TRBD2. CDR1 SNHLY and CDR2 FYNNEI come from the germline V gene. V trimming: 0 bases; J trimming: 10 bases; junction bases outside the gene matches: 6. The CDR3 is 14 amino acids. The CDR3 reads CASSEAGGLQEQFF. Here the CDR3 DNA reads TGTGCCAGCAGTGAAGCGGGAGGGCTGCAAGAGCAGTTCTTC.

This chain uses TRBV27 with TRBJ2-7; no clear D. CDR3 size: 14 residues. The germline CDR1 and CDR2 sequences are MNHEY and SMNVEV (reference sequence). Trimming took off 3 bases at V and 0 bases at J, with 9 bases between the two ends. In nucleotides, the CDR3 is TGTGCCAGCAGTTTCCAGGCAACCTCCTACGAGCAGTACTTC. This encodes CASSFQATSYEQYF.

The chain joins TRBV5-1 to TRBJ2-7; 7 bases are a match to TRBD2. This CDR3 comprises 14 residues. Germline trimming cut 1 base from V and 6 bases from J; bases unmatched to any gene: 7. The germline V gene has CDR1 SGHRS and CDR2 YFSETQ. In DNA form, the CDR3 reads TGCGCCAGCAGCTTGACGGGCGGGAGTAGCGAGCAGTACTTC. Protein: CASSLTGGSSEQYF.

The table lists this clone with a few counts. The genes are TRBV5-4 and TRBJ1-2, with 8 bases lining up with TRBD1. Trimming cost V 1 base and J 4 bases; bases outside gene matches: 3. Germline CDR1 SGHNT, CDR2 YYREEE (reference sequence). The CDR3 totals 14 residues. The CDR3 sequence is CASSLNRGTYGYTF. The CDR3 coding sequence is TGTGCCAGCAGCTTGAACAGGGGGACCTATGGCTACACCTTC. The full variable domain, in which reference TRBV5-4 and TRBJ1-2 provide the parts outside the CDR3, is ETGVTQSPTHLIKTRGQQVTLRCSSQSGHNTVSWYQQALGQGPQFIFQYYREEENGRGNFPPRFSGLQFPNYSSELNVNALELDDSALYLCASSLNRGTYGYTFGSGTRLTVV.